A selection of T cell receptor beta chains follows, all from one sample in a study of blood T cell repertoires in COVID-19. TCRdb's table, derived via immunoSEQ multiplex PCR, lists solely in-frame clones and lacks some. The table includes around 250,000 clones, under 90% detected once. Source material: peripheral blood. The receptors shown here come from a woman younger than 35 with acute or convalescent COVID-19. The CDR3 runs from the conserved cysteine through the conserved F or W. The D gene is left open where the match is weak. Clone size is given for some rows only: seen once, a few or many times, or a class if the clone is expanded.

>NA|TRBV28|TRBJ2-5|TRBD2|16
CASSLGLAGVQETQYF
TGTGCCAGCAGTTTGGGGCTAGCGGGAGTGCAAGAGACCCAGTACTTC
>NA|TRBV30|TRBJ1-2|NA|11
CAWGGGLSYTF
TGTGCCTGGGGGGGAGGGCTCAGCTACACCTTC
>NA|TRBV28|TRBJ2-1|TRBD2|12
CRASGPNNEQFF
TGTAGGGCTAGCGGACCAAACAATGAGCAGTTCTTC
>NA|TRBV4-1|TRBJ1-1|NA|15
CASSPLDSRDTEAFF
TGCGCCAGCAGCCCACTGGATTCGCGGGACACTGAAGCTTTCTTT
>NA|TRBV9|TRBJ2-2|TRBD2|14
CASRGLAGSGELFF
TGTGCCAGCAGGGGACTAGCGGGGTCCGGGGAGCTGTTTTTT
>NA|TRBV27|TRBJ1-1|NA|17
CASSLGGGGRVDTEAFF
TGTGCCAGCAGTTTAGGCGGTGGGGGCAGGGTTGACACTGAAGCTTTCTTT
>NA|TRBV6-2/TRBV6-3|TRBJ2-3|TRBD1|12
CASTPTGALQYF
TGTGCCAGCACCCCGACAGGGGCGCTGCAGTATTTT
>NA|TRBV28|TRBJ2-5|NA|14
CASSSQGGEETQYF
TGTGCCAGCAGTTCACAGGGGGGGGAAGAGACCCAGTACTTC
>once|TRBV7-2|TRBJ1-1|TRBD1|14
CASTPEGANTEAFF
TGTGCCAGCACCCCAGAGGGGGCGAACACTGAAGCTTTCTTT
>NA|TRBV11-2|TRBJ2-7|NA|14
CASSFGRTFYEQYF
TGTGCCAGCAGCTTCGGCAGGACTTTCTACGAGCAGTACTTC
>few|TRBV7-9|TRBJ2-1|TRBD1|14
CASSPGQAWNEQFF
TGTGCCAGCAGCCCCGGACAGGCATGGAATGAGCAGTTCTTC
>NA|TRBV7-9|TRBJ2-2|NA|15
CTSSAWESSTGELFF
TGTACATCCTCCGCGTGGGAGTCCAGCACCGGGGAGCTGTTTTTT
>NA|TRBV7-9|TRBJ1-4|TRBD1|15
CASSLVGQGEEKLFF
TGTGCCAGCAGCTTAGTCGGACAGGGTGAGGAAAAACTGTTTTTT
>NA|TRBV7-9|TRBJ2-1|TRBD2|15
CASSYTSAKGDEQFF
TGTGCCAGCAGCTACACTAGCGCGAAGGGTGATGAGCAGTTCTTC
>NA|TRBV30|TRBJ1-1|NA|11
CARQLNTEAFF
TGTGCCCGACAGCTGAACACTGAAGCTTTCTTT
>NA|TRBV5-5|TRBJ1-1|TRBD1|14
CASSLTGGGTEAFF
TGTGCCAGCAGCCTCACAGGGGGCGGCACTGAAGCTTTCTTT
>NA|TRBV6-5|TRBJ2-3|NA|15
CASSPWQGKADTQYF
TGTGCCAGCAGCCCCTGGCAGGGCAAGGCAGATACGCAGTATTTT